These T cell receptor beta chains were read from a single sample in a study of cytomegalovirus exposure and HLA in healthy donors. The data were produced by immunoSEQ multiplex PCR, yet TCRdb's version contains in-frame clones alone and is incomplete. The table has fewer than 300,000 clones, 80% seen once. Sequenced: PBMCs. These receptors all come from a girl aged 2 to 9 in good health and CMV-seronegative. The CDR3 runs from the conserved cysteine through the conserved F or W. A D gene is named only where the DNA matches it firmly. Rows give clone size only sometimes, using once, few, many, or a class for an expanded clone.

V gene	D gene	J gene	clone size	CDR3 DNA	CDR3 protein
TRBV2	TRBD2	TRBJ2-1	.	TGTGCCAGCAGAATAGCGGGGGGTACCTACAATGAGCAGTTCTTC	CASRIAGGTYNEQFF
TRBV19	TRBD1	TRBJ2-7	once	TGTGCCAGTAGTCCTGGACAGGCAGGGGAGCAGTACTTC	CASSPGQAGEQYF
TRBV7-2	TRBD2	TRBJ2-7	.	TGTGCCAGCAGCTTAGGGCTAGCGGGGGGCTACGAGCAGTACTTC	CASSLGLAGGYEQYF
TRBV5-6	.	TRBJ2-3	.	TGTGCCAGCAGCACGGGGATCGGTACAGATACGCAGTATTTT	CASSTGIGTDTQYF
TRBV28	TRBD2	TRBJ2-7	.	TGTGCCAGCAGTTCTGGGACTAGCCCCTACGAGCAGTACTTC	CASSSGTSPYEQYF
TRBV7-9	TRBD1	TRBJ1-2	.	TGCGCCAGCAGCTCCTCGGACAGGGGAAGTGGCTACACCTTC	CASSSSDRGSGYTF
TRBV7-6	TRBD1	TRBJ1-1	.	TGTGCCAGCAGAAAAAGGGGGCCTCGGACTGAAGCTTTCTTT	CASRKRGPRTEAFF
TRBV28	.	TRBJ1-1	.	TGTGCCAGCAGTTTATTGCGGGAGGGGGACGTAGGCACTGAAGCTTTCTTT	CASSLLREGDVGTEAFF
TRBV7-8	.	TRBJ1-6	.	TGTGCCAGCAGCTTGTGGCCAGGGAGGTCAGGATCACCCCTCCACTTT	CASSLWPGRSGSPLHF
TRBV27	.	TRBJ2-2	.	TGTGCCAGCAGTTCTGACGACAGGACGGGGGAGCTGTTTTTT	CASSSDDRTGELFF
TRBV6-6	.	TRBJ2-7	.	TGTGCCAGCAGTTACTCGGCGGGGACCACCCACGAGCAGTACTTC	CASSYSAGTTHEQYF
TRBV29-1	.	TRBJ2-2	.	TGCAGCGTTGCGCACAGATCAAACACCGGGGAGCTGTTTTTT	CSVAHRSNTGELFF
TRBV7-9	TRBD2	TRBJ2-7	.	TGTGCCAGCAGCAGCCTAGCGGGAGGGACCTACGAGCAGTACTTC	CASSSLAGGTYEQYF
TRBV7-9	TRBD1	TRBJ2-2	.	TGTGCCAGCAGCACCCGGACAGGGAACACCGGGGAGCTGTTTTTT	CASSTRTGNTGELFF
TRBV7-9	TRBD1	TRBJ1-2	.	TGTGCCAGCAGCACCTCAGGGGGCGCGTTAGGAGGCTACACCTTC	CASSTSGGALGGYTF
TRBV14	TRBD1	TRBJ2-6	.	TGTGCCAGCAGCCAAGATAGGCGGACAGGGGGTGCTGGGGCCAACGTCCTGACTTTC	CASSQDRRTGGAGANVLTF
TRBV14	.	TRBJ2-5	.	TGTGCCAGCAGCACGGTGCAAGAGACCCAGTACTTC	CASSTVQETQYF
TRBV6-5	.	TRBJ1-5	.	TGTGCCAGCAGTTACTCGACAGGTAATCAGCCCCAGCATTTT	CASSYSTGNQPQHF
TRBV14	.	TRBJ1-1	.	TGTGCCAGCAGCCGACTGGGGGGAAGCAGAACTGAAGCTTTCTTT	CASSRLGGSRTEAFF
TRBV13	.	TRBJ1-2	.	TGTGCCAGCAGCCCACCCGGTCGCGGCTACACCTTC	CASSPPGRGYTF
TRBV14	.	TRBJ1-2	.	TGTGCCAGCAGCCAAGTCACTGCCTTCGGCTACACCTTC	CASSQVTAFGYTF
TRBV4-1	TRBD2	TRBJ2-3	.	TGCGCCAGCAGTGCCGGGACTAGCGGGAGGGCCTACACAGATACGCAGTATTTT	CASSAGTSGRAYTDTQYF
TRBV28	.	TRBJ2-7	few	TGTGCCAGCAGTTTATTCGGCGAGCAGTACTTC	CASSLFGEQYF
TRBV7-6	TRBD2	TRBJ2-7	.	TGTGCCAGCAGCTTAGGCCTAGCGGGAGAATTTTTCTACGAGCAGTACTTC	CASSLGLAGEFFYEQYF
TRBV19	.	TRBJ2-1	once	TGTGCCGTCGGGCGGGGGCAAAGGTACAATGAGCAGTTCTTC	CAVGRGQRYNEQFF
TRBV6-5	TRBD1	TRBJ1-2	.	TGTGCCAGCAGTTACGGGACAGACTTGCGGGGCTACACCTTC	CASSYGTDLRGYTF
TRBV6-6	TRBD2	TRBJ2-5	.	TGTGCCAGCAGTCGCCTGGGACTACAGGAGACCCAGTACTTC	CASSRLGLQETQYF
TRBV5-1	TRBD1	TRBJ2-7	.	TGCGCCAGCAGCGTGGGACAGGCGCTACCCTACGAGCAGTACTTC	CASSVGQALPYEQYF
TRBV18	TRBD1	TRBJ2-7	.	TGTGCCAGCTCACCAATCGGACAGGGGTACCACGAGCAGTACTTC	CASSPIGQGYHEQYF
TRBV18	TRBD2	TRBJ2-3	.	TGTGCCAGCTCATGGCGGGGGGGCCCTGGAGATACGCAGTATTTT	CASSWRGGPGDTQYF
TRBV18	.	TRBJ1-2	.	TGTGCCAGCTCACACGACAGTAACTATGGCTACACCTTC	CASSHDSNYGYTF
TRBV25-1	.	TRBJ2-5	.	TGTGCCAGCAGTGAATCTTCAACAGGGATAGAAGAGACCCAGTACTTC	CASSESSTGIEETQYF
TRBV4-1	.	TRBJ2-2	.	TGCGCCAGCAGCCAAGATAGAGTTTATTCCGGGGAGCTGTTTTTT	CASSQDRVYSGELFF
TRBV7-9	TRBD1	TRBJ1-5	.	TGTGCCAGCAGCTTAGAACGACAGGGGCGGAATCAGCCCCAGCATTTT	CASSLERQGRNQPQHF
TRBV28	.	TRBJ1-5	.	TGTGCCAGCAGTTTGACAGATTATAGCAATCAGCCCCAGCATTTT	CASSLTDYSNQPQHF
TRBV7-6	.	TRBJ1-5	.	TGTGCCAGCAGCTTAGTTGGCAGGGAATTGGGTCAGCCCCAGCATTTT	CASSLVGRELGQPQHF
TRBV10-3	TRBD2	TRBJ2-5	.	TGTGCCATCAGGGGGACTAGCCAAGAGACCCAGTACTTC	CAIRGTSQETQYF
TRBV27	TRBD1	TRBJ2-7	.	TGTGCCAGCAGCCCCTCGGACAGGGCTGCCTACGAGCAGTACTTC	CASSPSDRAAYEQYF
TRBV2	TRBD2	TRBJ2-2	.	TGTGCCAGCCCGGGGGGCACCGGGGAGCTGTTTTTT	CASPGGTGELFF
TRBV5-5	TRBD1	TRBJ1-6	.	TGTGCCAGCAGCTTGGAAGGGACAGGGGGGCCGTCCTATAATTCACCCCTCCACTTT	CASSLEGTGGPSYNSPLHF
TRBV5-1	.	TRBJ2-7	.	TGCGCCAGCAGCTTGGGGGCGGACTACCACTCCTACGAGCAGTACTTC	CASSLGADYHSYEQYF
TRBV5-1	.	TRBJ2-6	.	TGCGCCAGCAGCCCGTCAAAGTACAGGGTTCCTTCTGGGGCCAACGTCCTGACTTTC	CASSPSKYRVPSGANVLTF
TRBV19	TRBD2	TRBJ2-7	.	TGTGCCAGTAGTCCAGGGACTACTACCTACTACGAGCAGTACTTC	CASSPGTTTYYEQYF
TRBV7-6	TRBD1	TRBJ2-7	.	TGTGCCAGCAGCTTAGTTACCGGGACAGGGTTAGGCTACGAGCAGTACTTC	CASSLVTGTGLGYEQYF
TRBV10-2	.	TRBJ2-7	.	TGCGCCAGCAAACGGAGCAACTACGAGCAGTACTTC	CASKRSNYEQYF